The 14 T cell receptor beta chains listed next were all sequenced from one sample in a study of OX40 agonist ivuxolimab in advanced cancers. Profiling relied on immunoSEQ multiplex PCR, and the TCRdb table lists in-frame clones only, not all of them. The table shows 20,000 to 25,000 clones, with about 79% occurring only once. Source: CD4+ or CD8+ T cells sorted from blood, taken in a trial of the OX40 agonist ivuxolimab. All receptors derive from an adult with an advanced solid tumor such as melanoma, head and neck, liver or kidney cancer.

This chain joins TRBV10-3 and TRBJ1-6, with 7 nucleotides matching TRBD1. This CDR3 comprises 16 residues. CDR1 is ENHRY and CDR2 is SYGVKD in the germline V gene. V dropped 0 bases and J dropped 10; count of bases not matched to a gene: 9. CDR3 nucleotide sequence: TGTGCCATCAGTGAGTCCAGCGACAGGGCGATATCACCCCTCCACTTT. Its protein is CAISESSDRAISPLHF.

V usage is TRBV5-1 and J usage is TRBJ2-5; the D is unclear. In germline, CDR1 is SGHRS, CDR2 YFSETQ. The CDR3 covers 13 residues. V was pared by 6 bases and J by 5 bases, with 14 bases between. Written as DNA, the CDR3 is TGCGCCAGCACGAGCTTCGCACGGGAGACCCAGTACTTC. Encoded protein: CASTSFARETQYF.

The chain uses TRBV2 and TRBJ2-3; the D gene could be TRBD1 or TRBD2 (6 bases each). Germline CDR1 SNHLY, CDR2 FYNNEI. V was clipped by 7 bases and J by 1 base, with 18 bases between them. CDR3 size: 16 residues. CDR3 sequence: CASNPTGDTRTDTQYF. The DNA of the CDR3 is TGTGCCAGCAACCCCACGGGGGACACTCGCACAGATACGCAGTATTTT.

The V call is TRBV9, the J call TRBJ2-7, with TRBD1 matching 10 bases. The J segment lost 5 bases and the V segment lost 4 bases, leaving 6 bases of the junction unmatched. Germline lookup yields CDR1 SGDLS and CDR2 YYNGEE. The CDR3 loop spans 14 amino acids. The CDR3 bases are TGTGCCAGCAGCACTCGACAGGGGGCCCACGAGCAGTACTTC. As protein: CASSTRQGAHEQYF.

The V gene is TRBV7-9, the J gene TRBJ1-2; the match to TRBD1 covers 7 bases. CDR1 and CDR2 (germline): SEHNR, FQNEAQ (reference sequence). V shed 0 bases, J shed 3 bases, and the junction held 1 base outside the gene matches. This CDR3 has 14 residues. The CDR3 sequence is CASSLAGQYYGYTF. The CDR3 coding sequence is TGTGCCAGCAGCTTAGCGGGACAGTACTATGGCTACACCTTC.

The chain is built from TRBV15 and TRBJ2-7; a possible D gene is TRBD1 (5 bases). The V end was cut by 4 bases, the J end by 0 bases, with 7 bases between. The CDR3 has 13 amino acids. CDR1 is LNHNV and CDR2 is YYDKDF in the germline V gene (reference sequence). CDR3 DNA sequence: TGTGCCACCAGCATTGACAGCTCCTACGAGCAGTACTTC. Translated: CATSIDSSYEQYF.

This clone was seen once. The V call is TRBV2, the J call TRBJ2-2; perhaps TRBD1 as D (6 bases). V was cut by 8 bases and J by 0 bases, with 13 bases left in between. The CDR3 sequence is 15 residues long. CDR1 is SNHLY and CDR2 is FYNNEI in the germline V gene. The CDR3 bases are TGTGCCAGCCATCCGGGACAAACGAACACCGGGGAGCTGTTTTTT. It yields the protein CASHPGQTNTGELFF.

The rearrangement uses TRBV20-1 and TRBJ1-1; D is possibly TRBD1 (5 bases). Germline V lookup: CDR1 DFQATT, CDR2 SNEGSKA (reference sequence). The CDR3 is made up of 11 amino acids. Trimming cost V 6 bases and J 5 bases, with 10 bases left between them. The DNA for the CDR3 is TGCAGTGCCTTCAGGGTTACTGAAGCTTTCTTT. Translated: CSAFRVTEAFF.

The V gene is TRBV29-1, the J gene TRBJ2-7; unclear D gene. Trimming removed 5 bases at V and 1 base at J, with 12 bases between. CDR1 is SQVTM, CDR2 ANQGSEA, per germline. The CDR3 runs to 13 residues. The CDR3 DNA follows: TGCAGCGTTCACTCTTTGAGTTCCTACGAGCAGTACTTC. Its translation: CSVHSLSSYEQYF.

This clone is a singleton in its sample. The rearrangement links TRBV18 to TRBJ2-1; no reliable D call. Trimming removed 6 bases from V and 0 bases from J, with 18 bases in between. The CDR3 loop spans 17 amino acids. Germline V gene sequence: CDR1 KGHSH, CDR2 LQKENI. CDR3 loop: CASSPPHLRSSYNEQFF. The CDR3 DNA follows: TGTGCCAGCTCCCCGCCCCACCTAAGGAGCTCCTACAATGAGCAGTTCTTC. Full variable domain (rest looked up from reference TRBV18 and TRBJ2-1): NAGVMQNPRHLVRRRGQEARLRCSPMKGHSHVYWYRQLPEEGLKFMVYLQKENIIDESGMPKERFSAEFPKEGPSILRIQQVVRGDSAAYFCASSPPHLRSSYNEQFFGPGTRLTVL.

This sequence joins TRBV7-2 and TRBJ2-5; D is unresolved. Trimming stripped 1 base from V and 5 bases from J, with 14 bases between. In germline, CDR1 is SGHTA, CDR2 FQGNSA. This CDR3 has 15 residues. CDR3 residues: CASSLVDPVVETQYF. CDR3 bases: TGTGCCAGCAGCTTAGTTGATCCGGTTGTGGAGACCCAGTACTTC.

V usage is TRBV4-1 and J usage is TRBJ2-7, with D uncertain. Trimming cost V 5 bases and J 3 bases, with 11 bases left between them. This CDR3 has 13 residues. Germline CDR1 is MGHRA and CDR2 is YSYEKL. CDR3 sequence: CASSTGPGYEQYF. The CDR3 coding sequence is TGCGCCAGCAGCACCGGCCCGGGCTACGAGCAGTACTTC.

The chain has TRBV19 and TRBJ2-4, with TRBD1 matching over 7 bases. J lost 3 bases, V lost 4 bases, and 15 bases had no gene match. The CDR3 is made up of 18 amino acids. The V gene's germline CDR1 is LNHDA and CDR2 SQIVND (reference sequence). The CDR3 sequence: CASSTMDRTLRVKNIQYF. In nucleotides, the CDR3 is TGTGCCAGTAGTACCATGGACAGGACCCTTAGAGTCAAAAACATTCAGTACTTC.

This clone was seen a single time. The chain is built from TRBV27 and TRBJ2-1; no clear D gene. The germline gives CDR1 MNHEY, CDR2 SMNVEV (reference sequence). V shed 3 bases and J shed 4 bases, with 7 bases lying between them. The CDR3 is made up of 13 amino acids. CDR3 in amino acids: CASSLDGYNEQFF. CDR3 DNA sequence: TGTGCCAGCAGTTTGGACGGTTACAATGAGCAGTTCTTC.